The 15 T cell receptor beta chains below all came from one sample that was sequenced in a study of T cell responses to AZD1222 COVID-19 vaccine (dated by TCRdb to about 2021). Preparation of the library involved the immunoSEQ multiplex PCR assay. TCRdb limited this immuneACCESS table to in-frame rearrangements with V and J called. A share of clones is missing; checked studies link under half to unresolved V genes, and the rest is unexplained. Within this sample are roughly 120,000 clones, with roughly four fifths of them counted one time only. Of the sample, less than 5% is held by the ten largest clones. The time point label on this specimen signifies: baseline before first vaccination. The material sequenced was peripheral blood, taken on day 0 of AZD1222 vaccination. These receptor sequences come from an adult in good health.

This clone was counted a few times. The rearrangement links TRBV30 to TRBJ1-1; D not resolved. Germline V gives CDR1 GTSNPN, CDR2 SVGIG (reference sequence). The CDR3 has 15 amino acids. V was shortened by 0 bases and J by 3 bases, with 14 bases between the two germline ends. CDR3 nucleotide sequence: TGTGCCTGGAGTGTACGAGCGGGCCTTGACACTGAAGCTTTCTTT. It codes for CAWSVRAGLDTEAFF.

The rearrangement links TRBV12-3 or TRBV12-4 to TRBJ1-5; D is unclear. The CDR3 spans 13 residues. V lost 2 bases and J lost 1, with 3 bases in between. The CDR3 spells CASSLSSNQPQHF. The CDR3 DNA reads TGTGCCAGCAGTTTATCCAGCAATCAGCCCCAGCATTTT.

V is TRBV5-4 and J is TRBJ2-5, with 11 bases matching TRBD1. V shed 4 bases and J 4 bases; nucleotides not matched to a gene: 3. The CDR3 is made up of 14 amino acids. From germline, CDR1 is SGHNT and CDR2 YYREEE (reference sequence). The CDR3 loop is CASSQGTGGETQYF. The DNA of the CDR3 is TGTGCCAGCAGCCAAGGGACAGGGGGAGAGACCCAGTACTTC.

The chain is built from TRBV4-3 and TRBJ2-7; 8 nucleotides line up with TRBD1. This CDR3 is built from 16 residues. The trim removed 0 bases at V and 3 bases at J, leaving 7 bases unmatched. From germline, CDR1 is LGHNA and CDR2 YSLEER. This CDR3 is CASSQELNRGNYEQYF. The CDR3 DNA is TGCGCCAGCAGCCAAGAACTTAACAGGGGGAACTACGAGCAGTACTTC.

The V and J genes are TRBV28 and TRBJ1-1, with D possibly matching TRBD1 (6 bases). The CDR3 loop spans 13 amino acids. The germline CDR1 and CDR2 sequences are MDHEN and SYDVKM. Trimming cost V 10 bases and J 7 bases, with 19 bases left between them. In DNA form, the CDR3 reads TGTGCCATAACGGACAGCACAGTCCGTGAAGCTTTCTTT. Its translation: CAITDSTVREAFF.

Only one count was recorded for this clone. The genes are TRBV29-1 and TRBJ1-2, with D maybe TRBD1 (6 bases). Germline V CDR1 and CDR2: SQVTM, ANQGSEA. The CDR3 length is 13 residues. Between the trimmed V and J ends, which lost 6 bases and 2 bases, there was a span of 13 bases. CDR3 amino acids: CSVGLGGNYGYTF. The CDR3 DNA reads as TGCAGCGTCGGGTTAGGGGGAAACTATGGCTACACCTTC. Together with reference TRBV29-1 and TRBJ1-2, the CDR3 gives the full variable domain: SAVISQKPSRDICQRGTSLTIQCQVDSQVTMMFWYRQQPGQSLTLIATANQGSEATYESGFVIDKFPISRPNLTFSTLTVSNMSPEDSSIYLCSVGLGGNYGYTFGSGTRLTVV.

The chain couples TRBV7-2 to TRBJ1-4, with D unresolved. The CDR3 length is 15 residues. The germline V and J ends were trimmed by 3 bases and 0 bases, with 8 bases remaining between them. From germline, CDR1 is SGHTA and CDR2 FQGNSA. The CDR3 DNA is TGTGCCAGCAGCTTCCGGAGTGCAACTAATGAAAAACTGTTTTTT. It yields the protein CASSFRSATNEKLFF.

Details on this clone: Other DNA sequences in this specimen translate into the identical CDR3. The chain is built from TRBV7-2 and TRBJ2-4; TRBD2 might be the D (6 bases). Trimming cost V 1 base and J 0 bases, with 10 bases left between them. The germline gives CDR1 SGHTA, CDR2 FQGNSA. The CDR3 covers 16 residues. For the CDR3, the DNA is TGTGCCAGCAGCTTAGATCGGGGACTAGCCAAAAACATTCAGTACTTC. Its protein is CASSLDRGLAKNIQYF.

This sequence joins TRBV15 and TRBJ2-7; 7 bases are a match to TRBD2. Germline CDR1 is LNHNV and CDR2 is YYDKDF (reference sequence). The V segment lost 4 bases and the J segment 0 bases; nucleotides outside the gene matches: 3. The CDR3 spans 14 residues. The CDR3 DNA follows: TGTGCCACCAGCATGGGAGGGAGCTCCTACGAGCAGTACTTC. It codes for CATSMGGSSYEQYF.

The V gene is TRBV10-1, the J gene TRBJ1-4; possibly TRBD1 for D (5 bases). The CDR3 contains 18 residues. V lost 11 bases to trimming and J lost 0 bases, with 25 bases between them. Germline-derived CDR1 and CDR2 are WNHNN and SYGVQD (reference sequence). The CDR3 here is CAPKGRTHPVATNEKLFF. CDR3 DNA sequence: TGCGCCCCCAAAGGACGGACACATCCTGTTGCAACTAATGAAAAACTGTTTTTT.

V is TRBV28 and J is TRBJ1-5, with no clear D. Trimming took 7 bases from V and 3 from J, leaving 10 bases between them. Germline V gene data show CDR1 as MDHEN and CDR2 as SYDVKM. The CDR3 contains 13 residues. This chain's CDR3 is CASKRSLNQPQHF. CDR3 DNA sequence: TGTGCCAGCAAACGTTCCCTCAATCAGCCCCAGCATTTT.

The chain recombines TRBV7-6 with TRBJ2-2, with D possibly being TRBD1 (5 bases). The CDR3 has 16 residues. The V end was cut by 7 bases, the J end by 5 bases, with 20 bases between. Germline V gene sequence: CDR1 SGHVS, CDR2 FNYEAQ. CDR3 in amino acids: CASTPQGKGWTGELFF. The CDR3 coding sequence is TGTGCCAGCACCCCTCAGGGAAAGGGGTGGACCGGGGAGCTGTTTTTT.

The chain combines TRBV4-1 with TRBJ2-6; D possibly corresponds to TRBD1 (6 bases). The CDR3 totals 15 residues. Germline loops: CDR1 MGHRA, CDR2 YSYEKL. V lost 5 bases, J lost 0 bases, and 8 bases lay in between. CDR3 region: CASSKQGSGANVLTF. The DNA for the CDR3 is TGCGCCAGCAGCAAACAGGGCTCTGGGGCCAACGTCCTGACTTTC.

The rearrangement uses TRBV2 and TRBJ2-7; D may be TRBD1 (6 bases). Germline CDR1 and CDR2: SNHLY and FYNNEI. CDR3 length equals 14 residues. V was shortened by 6 bases and J by 0 bases, with 12 bases between the two germline ends. Written as DNA, the CDR3 is TGTGCCAGCAGACCCAGGGGACACTCCTACGAGCAGTACTTC. Translated, it gives CASRPRGHSYEQYF.

The V call is TRBV10-2, the J call TRBJ1-1; D not certain. CDR1 WSHSY and CDR2 SAAADI come from the germline V gene. Trimming left V 8 bases short and J 4 bases short, with 17 bases between. CDR3 length equals 14 residues. Here the CDR3 DNA reads TGCGCCAGCCAATCGAGTCGGGAATTCACTGAAGCTTTCTTT. Translating gives CASQSSREFTEAFF.